A selection of T cell receptor beta chains follows, all from one sample in a study of T-cell reconstitution after alpha-beta-depleted transplantation in children. One entry per CDR3 protein, called by TCRdb with MiXCR from the PCR reads. The sample carries around 500,000 distinct CDR3 sequences, about 21% recorded once. The input for sequencing was PBMCs, mostly from graft donor cells, taken 360 days after TCRalphabeta/CD19-depleted stem cell transplant. These TCRs come from a boy in the first two years of life who had a stem cell transplant for acute myeloid leukemia, so the T cells may come from the graft donor. The CDR3 runs from the conserved cysteine through the conserved F or W. Fields, in order: clone size, CDR3 length, V gene, J gene, D gene, CDR3 DNA, CDR3 protein. D genes are given only for firm matches. Clone size is shown for a subset of rows, as once, few, many or a class of expanded clone.

size: few; length: 13; V: TRBV10-3; J: TRBJ1-1; D: -; DNA: TGTGCCATCAGTGAGGGACAGTTCACTGAAGCTTTCTTT; CDR3: CAISEGQFTEAFF
size: -; length: 20; V: TRBV20-1; J: TRBJ2-1; D: TRBD2; DNA: TGCAGTGCTAGAGCAGGCGGAGGACTAGGGAGGAGAAGCTCCTACAATGAGCAGTTCTTC; CDR3: CSARAGGGLGRRSSYNEQFF
size: few; length: 14; V: TRBV10-3; J: TRBJ1-2; D: TRBD1; DNA: TGTGCCATCAATTTCGGACAGGGCGTCTATGGCTACACCTTC; CDR3: CAINFGQGVYGYTF
size: few; length: 16; V: TRBV4-3; J: TRBJ2-3; D: TRBD2; DNA: TGCGCCAGCAGCCAAGATCTAGCGGGTATTCAAGATACGCAGTATTTT; CDR3: CASSQDLAGIQDTQYF
size: -; length: 17; V: TRBV7-8; J: TRBJ1-2; D: TRBD1; DNA: TGTGCCAGCAGCCCTAGGGAGGGGGCGGTTTTTGACTATGGCTACACCTTC; CDR3: CASSPREGAVFDYGYTF
size: many; length: 18; V: TRBV20-1; J: TRBJ1-2; D: -; DNA: TGCAGTGCTAGAGCCCCCGGGGGGCGCGAGGGATACAACTATGGCTACACCTTC; CDR3: CSARAPGGREGYNYGYTF
size: -; length: 20; V: TRBV15; J: TRBJ2-1; D: TRBD2; DNA: TGTGCCACCAGCAGAGATGGGATTCTAAGCGGGGGGGCACAGTACAATGAGCAGTTCTTC; CDR3: CATSRDGILSGGAQYNEQFF
size: -; length: 14; V: TRBV2; J: TRBJ1-5; D: -; DNA: TGTGCCAGCAGTGGGCTGGGGGTTAATCAGCCCCAGCATTTT; CDR3: CASSGLGVNQPQHF
size: -; length: 12; V: TRBV15; J: TRBJ1-2; D: -; DNA: TGTGCCACCAGCCCCGCCGGGAGTGGCTACACCTTC; CDR3: CATSPAGSGYTF
size: -; length: 21; V: TRBV11-1; J: TRBJ2-5; D: TRBD2; DNA: TGTGCCAGCAGCTTAGGCGGTCTAGCGGGGGTTCCCGTTGGGAAACAAGAGACCCAGTACTTC; CDR3: CASSLGGLAGVPVGKQETQYF
size: many; length: 17; V: TRBV5-1; J: TRBJ2-3; D: TRBD1; DNA: TGCGCCAGCAGCTTGTGGGGGACAGTTAGTAGCACAGATACGCAGTATTTT; CDR3: CASSLWGTVSSTDTQYF
size: many; length: 12; V: TRBV12-3/TRBV12-4; J: TRBJ2-4; D: TRBD2; DNA: TGTGCCTCCGGGGGGACCAAAAACATTCAGTACTTC; CDR3: CASGGTKNIQYF
size: -; length: 13; V: TRBV5-1; J: TRBJ1-1; D: -; DNA: TGCGCCAGCAGCTTTCAAGCGAACACTGAAGCTTTCTTT; CDR3: CASSFQANTEAFF
size: few; length: 12; V: TRBV10-3; J: TRBJ2-7; D: -; DNA: TGTGCCATCCGCCCCGGAGGCCACGAGCAGTACTTC; CDR3: CAIRPGGHEQYF
size: -; length: 15; V: TRBV4-1; J: TRBJ2-5; D: -; DNA: TGCGCCAGCAGCCAAGAGGGGCTAGCTGGGGAGACCCAGTACTTC; CDR3: CASSQEGLAGETQYF
size: -; length: 16; V: TRBV4-3; J: TRBJ2-1; D: TRBD1; DNA: TGCGCCAGCAGCCAGCGCCGGGACAGAACATACAATGAGCAGTTCTTC; CDR3: CASSQRRDRTYNEQFF
size: -; length: 12; V: TRBV20-1; J: TRBJ2-1; D: -; DNA: TGCAGTGCTAGCACCCACGGCAATGAGCAGTTCTTC; CDR3: CSASTHGNEQFF
size: -; length: 18; V: TRBV25-1; J: TRBJ2-3; D: TRBD2; DNA: TGTGCCAGCAGACAATCCGGGACTAGCGTAGGGTGGACAGATACGCAGTATTTT; CDR3: CASRQSGTSVGWTDTQYF
size: few; length: 14; V: TRBV6-1; J: TRBJ2-1; D: -; DNA: TGTGCCAGCAGTCGAGCTGACATTTACAATGAGCAGTTCTTC; CDR3: CASSRADIYNEQFF
size: few; length: 15; V: TRBV20-1; J: TRBJ2-7; D: -; DNA: TGCAGTGCTAGAGATCAACAGGATGCATCCTACGAGCAGTACTTC; CDR3: CSARDQQDASYEQYF
size: few; length: 14; V: TRBV20-1; J: TRBJ2-7; D: -; DNA: TGCAGTGCTAGAGATCGGAGACAGGTCTACGAGCAGTACTTC; CDR3: CSARDRRQVYEQYF
size: few; length: 12; V: TRBV12-3/TRBV12-4; J: TRBJ2-1; D: -; DNA: TGTGCCAGCAGAAGACATATCAATGAGCAGTTCTTC; CDR3: CASRRHINEQFF
size: many; length: 13; V: TRBV5-1; J: TRBJ2-5; D: -; DNA: TGTGCCAGCAGCCCCGGGACGCAAGAGACCCAGTACTTC; CDR3: CASSPGTQETQYF
size: few; length: 13; V: TRBV12-3/TRBV12-4; J: TRBJ1-2; D: -; DNA: TGTGCCAGCACTCTCCCGGGGAACTATGGCTACACCTTC; CDR3: CASTLPGNYGYTF
size: many; length: 17; V: TRBV20-1; J: TRBJ2-3; D: TRBD2; DNA: TGCAGTGCTAGTTCGAGCGGGGGACCTAGCGGCACAGATACGCAGTATTTT; CDR3: CSASSSGGPSGTDTQYF
size: many; length: 19; V: TRBV11-2; J: TRBJ2-7; D: TRBD2; DNA: TGTGCCAGCAGCTTGTGGCCTAGCGGGGGCCCAGCTACCTCCTACGAGCAGTACTTC; CDR3: CASSLWPSGGPATSYEQYF
size: few; length: 12; V: TRBV7-9; J: TRBJ2-7; D: -; DNA: TGTGCCAGCAGCCTACAGGTATACGAGCAGTACTTC; CDR3: CASSLQVYEQYF
size: -; length: 14; V: TRBV29-1; J: TRBJ2-5; D: TRBD2; DNA: TGCAGCGCCTTAGCGGGGGGGCTCCAAGAGACCCAGTACTTC; CDR3: CSALAGGLQETQYF